The 20 T cell receptor beta chains reported below all come from one sample, sequenced in a study of cytomegalovirus exposure and HLA in healthy donors. Sequenced by immunoSEQ multiplex PCR; TCRdb stores in-frame clones only, minus some. The sample shows 150,000 to 200,000 clones, about 96% of them seen only once. The sample consisted of PBMCs. These receptors came from a woman in her late teens or twenties in good health and CMV-seronegative.

The V and J genes are TRBV10-3 and TRBJ2-3, with 10 bases matching TRBD1. After removal of 6 bases from V and 4 bases from J, the junction contained 4 bases not matched to a gene. The CDR3 has 14 amino acids. Germline V gives CDR1 ENHRY, CDR2 SYGVKD. The CDR3 region has the DNA TGTGCCATCAGGGACAGGGGGGAGGCAGATACGCAGTATTTT. Amino acid sequence: CAIRDRGEADTQYF.

This clone was detected only once. V is TRBV6-5 and J is TRBJ2-2; D ambiguous. The CDR3 has 12 amino acids. V lost 6 bases, J lost 5 bases, and 7 bases lay in between. CDR1 and CDR2 (germline): MNHEY, SVGAGI. The CDR3 spells CASRGWTGELFF. In DNA, the CDR3 is TGTGCCAGCAGGGGCTGGACCGGGGAGCTGTTTTTT.

J is TRBJ2-7 and V is TRBV27; D is perhaps TRBD2 (5 bases). Trimming cost V 0 bases and J 5 bases, with 11 bases left between them. Germline-derived CDR1 and CDR2 are MNHEY and SMNVEV (reference sequence). The CDR3 consists of 14 residues. In DNA, the CDR3 is TGTGCCAGCAGTTTATCGAGAGGGTACCACGAGCAGTACTTC. As protein: CASSLSRGYHEQYF.

CDR3 residues: CASSQGTGLDKLFF. CDR3 coding DNA: TGCGCCAGCAGCCAAGGGACAGGCTTGGACAAACTGTTTTTT. V usage is TRBV4-3 and J usage is TRBJ1-4; 7 bases agree with TRBD1. CDR1 and CDR2 from the germline V gene are LGHNA and YSLEER. The CDR3 covers 14 residues. The ends lost 1 base at V and 11 bases at J; junction bases unmatched: 7.

This clone was seen more than once but under ten times. This chain uses TRBV11-2 with TRBJ2-7, with D perhaps TRBD2 (6 bases). Germline lookup yields CDR1 SGHAT and CDR2 FQNNGV. The CDR3 length is 13 residues. V dropped 1 base and J dropped 3 bases, with 7 bases sitting between them. The CDR3 sequence is CASSLAGSYEQYF. DNA of the CDR3: TGTGCCAGCAGCTTAGCCGGGAGCTACGAGCAGTACTTC.

This chain uses TRBV7-2 with TRBJ1-1; 8 nucleotides agree with TRBD1. CDR1 and CDR2 (germline): SGHTA, FQGNSA. V shed 3 bases and J 0 bases; nucleotides not matched to a gene: 6. This CDR3 contains 16 residues. This CDR3 reads CASSFGQGGMNTEAFF. CDR3 DNA: TGTGCCAGCAGCTTCGGACAGGGCGGCATGAACACTGAAGCTTTCTTT.

This clone was detected only once. This chain joins TRBV5-1 and TRBJ2-3; 8 nucleotides line up with TRBD1. Germline CDR1 and CDR2: SGHRS and YFSETQ. The ends lost 0 bases at V and 5 bases at J; junction bases unmatched: 2. This CDR3 comprises 14 residues. DNA for the CDR3: TGCGCCAGCAGCTTGGACAGGGGGAGAGATACGCAGTATTTT. This encodes CASSLDRGRDTQYF.

Here the CDR3 DNA reads TGTGCCAGCAGCCCCGGGACAGGGTCCTACGAGCAGTACTTC. Its protein product is CASSPGTGSYEQYF. The V call is TRBV7-6, the J call TRBJ2-7; the match to TRBD1 covers 9 bases. Unmatched junction bases numbered 3, after V lost 5 bases and J lost 1 base. The CDR3 covers 14 residues. Germline V gene data show CDR1 as SGHVS and CDR2 as FNYEAQ. Looking up the rest from reference TRBV7-6 and TRBJ2-7 gives the full variable domain: GAGVSQSPRYKVTKRGQDVALRCDPISGHVSLYWYRQALGQGPEFLTYFNYEAQQDKSGLPNDRFSAERPEGSISTLTIQRTEQRDSAMYRCASSPGTGSYEQYFGPGTRLTVT.

The V and J genes are TRBV5-4 and TRBJ2-7; 10 nucleotides align to TRBD2. V shed 0 bases and J 3 bases; nucleotides not matched to a gene: 6. From germline, CDR1 is SGHNT and CDR2 YYREEE (reference sequence). The CDR3 is 16 residues long. The CDR3 protein is CASSLALGTSDYEQYF. The CDR3 nucleotides read TGTGCCAGCAGCTTGGCCTTAGGGACTAGCGACTACGAGCAGTACTTC. Full variable domain (remainder filled in from reference TRBV5-4 and TRBJ2-7): ETGVTQSPTHLIKTRGQQVTLRCSSQSGHNTVSWYQQALGQGPQFIFQYYREEENGRGNFPPRFSGLQFPNYSSELNVNALELDDSALYLCASSLALGTSDYEQYFGPGTRLTVT.

V is TRBV13 and J is TRBJ2-5; TRBD2 matches 10 bases. J gave up 5 bases and V 5 bases, and 11 bases lay outside the gene matches. Germline values: CDR1 PRHDT, CDR2 FYEKMQ (reference sequence). The CDR3 spans 16 residues. Written as DNA, the CDR3 is TGTGCCAGCAGCCCCGGACTAGCGGCTGTGTGGGAGACCCAGTACTTC. Translation gives CASSPGLAAVWETQYF.

The chain is built from TRBV19 and TRBJ2-3; 11 bases are a match to TRBD2. The CDR3 length is 17 residues. Germline V CDR1 and CDR2: LNHDA, SQIVND (reference sequence). The V and J ends lost 3 bases and 2 bases, in that order; junction bases with no gene match: 7. CDR3 protein: CASSMASGGLHTDTQYF. CDR3 in DNA: TGTGCCAGTAGTATGGCTAGCGGGGGGCTACACACAGATACGCAGTATTTT.

With regard to this clone: Other DNA sequences in the same sample also yield this CDR3. The chain uses TRBV27 and TRBJ2-7; D not resolved. Trimming removed 0 bases from V and 3 bases from J, with 6 bases in between. From germline, CDR1 is MNHEY and CDR2 SMNVEV (reference sequence). There are 13 residues in the CDR3. The CDR3 DNA reads as TGTGCCAGCAGTTTATCTGGCAGCTACGAGCAGTACTTC. Protein: CASSLSGSYEQYF.

The chain uses TRBV6-5 and TRBJ1-6, with a possible D match to TRBD1 (5 bases). The CDR3 covers 15 residues. From germline, CDR1 is MNHEY and CDR2 SVGAGI. The V end was cut by 6 bases, the J end by 10 bases, with 19 bases between. The CDR3 spells CASSRQPSPRSPLHF. Here the CDR3 DNA reads TGTGCCAGCAGCCGACAGCCCTCGCCACGGTCACCCCTCCACTTT.

This chain joins TRBV30 and TRBJ1-1; TRBD1 might be the D (5 bases). This CDR3 region has 13 residues. Per the germline V gene, CDR1 is GTSNPN and CDR2 is SVGIG (reference sequence). Trimming stripped 4 bases from V and 6 bases from J, with 15 bases between. CDR3 in amino acids: CAWMLSGKAEAFF. The DNA for the CDR3 is TGTGCCTGGATGTTATCAGGGAAGGCTGAAGCTTTCTTT.

This clone has just one count. The V call is TRBV7-2, the J call TRBJ2-7; 12 bases fit TRBD2. This CDR3 is 15 amino acids long. CDR1 and CDR2 from the germline V gene are SGHTA and FQGNSA. V shed 5 bases, J shed 7 bases, and the junction held 9 bases outside the gene matches. The CDR3 sequence is CASSPRLAGGREQYF. CDR3 nucleotides: TGTGCCAGCAGCCCCCGGCTAGCGGGGGGGAGAGAGCAGTACTTC.

V and J are TRBV6-1 and TRBJ2-1; maybe TRBD2 (6 bases). The germline V gene has CDR1 MNHNS and CDR2 SASEGT. V lost 8 bases, J lost 3 bases, and 17 bases lay in between. This CDR3 has 15 residues. The CDR3 DNA reads TGTGCCAGCGCCGCGGGGTCCCTCGTCTACAATGAGCAGTTCTTC. This translates into CASAAGSLVYNEQFF.

V is TRBV6-5 and J is TRBJ1-2, with TRBD1 identical over 8 bases. The CDR3 extends over 15 amino acids. Germline V gene data show CDR1 as MNHEY and CDR2 as SVGAGI. V lost 6 bases, J lost 1 base, and 7 bases stayed unmatched. The CDR3 DNA sequence: TGTGCCAGCAGCCGAGGACAGGGCGGTAACTATGGCTACACCTTC. Protein product: CASSRGQGGNYGYTF.

The chain is built from TRBV4-1 and TRBJ1-5, with D possibly TRBD1 on 5 matching bases. The CDR3 covers 17 residues. Trimming removed 4 bases at V and 0 bases at J, with 16 bases between. The germline gives CDR1 MGHRA, CDR2 YSYEKL. The CDR3 region is CASSLPTAGYSNQPQHF. In nucleotides, the CDR3 is TGCGCCAGCAGCCTTCCGACGGCAGGGTATAGCAATCAGCCCCAGCATTTT.

The chain recombines TRBV6-4 with TRBJ2-3; TRBD1 matches 10 bases. In germline, CDR1 is MRHNA, CDR2 SNTAGT. V shed 2 bases, J shed 4 bases, and the junction held 0 bases outside the gene matches. There are 14 residues in the CDR3. The CDR3: CASSDGQGADTQYF. The CDR3 nucleotides are TGTGCCAGCAGTGACGGACAGGGGGCAGATACGCAGTATTTT.

V gene TRBV4-3 combines with J gene TRBJ1-5; D is possibly TRBD1 (5 bases). The CDR3 runs 18 residues. Germline CDR1 reads LGHNA; CDR2 reads YSLEER. The V gene lost 0 bases and the J gene lost 1 base, with 16 bases spanning the gap. This CDR3 is CASSQDVGQGKSNQPQHF. The CDR3, as DNA: TGCGCCAGCAGCCAAGACGTGGGTCAGGGTAAGAGCAATCAGCCCCAGCATTTT.